Listed below are T cell receptor beta chains from one sample, sequenced in a study of CD8+ T cells in alopecia areata. TCRdb keeps only in-frame clones here, not all; method: immunoSEQ multiplex PCR. This repertoire shows 130,000 to 150,000 clones, around four fifths found once; its top ten account for around 25%. The material was CD8+ T cells sorted from blood, obtained at week 4, from a patient treated with tofacitinib. These receptors all stem from a human donor with alopecia areata. CDR3s include the opening cysteine and the closing phenylalanine or tryptophan. Each record gives: V gene, clone size, J gene, D gene, CDR3 DNA, CDR3 protein. The D gene is left open where the match is weak. The listing skips clone size in some rows; elsewhere it reads once, few, many or a size class.

TRBV4-3	NA	TRBJ2-3	TRBD2	TGCGCCAGCAGCCAAGATCCTTTCCTAGCGGGGGGGCCTGGAGATACGCAGTATTTT	CASSQDPFLAGGPGDTQYF
TRBV19	NA	TRBJ2-1	NA	TGTGCCAGTAGTATCCCCGGTAATGAGCAGTTCTTC	CASSIPGNEQFF
TRBV13	NA	TRBJ1-5	NA	TGTGCCAGCAGCTTAAGCGGGAATCAGCCCCAGCATTTT	CASSLSGNQPQHF
TRBV5-5	NA	TRBJ2-7	NA	TGTGCCAGCAGCCGTACGACAGGTTCTAGTCTGTACTTC	CASSRTTGSSLYF
TRBV7-2	once	TRBJ1-5	NA	TGTGCCAGCAGCACCCTGGCAGGGATTAGCAATCAGCCCCAGCATTTT	CASSTLAGISNQPQHF
TRBV9	once	TRBJ2-1	TRBD2	TGTGCCAGCAGCGGAGCGGGGGGCTCCTACAATGAGCAGTTCTTC	CASSGAGGSYNEQFF
TRBV4-3	NA	TRBJ2-1	NA	TGCGCCAGCAGCCAAGGGACGCTTTGGAATGAGCAGTTCTTC	CASSQGTLWNEQFF
TRBV7-6	NA	TRBJ2-3	NA	TGTGCCAGCAGCTTCCTCGGCACAGATACGCAGTATTTT	CASSFLGTDTQYF
TRBV7-2	NA	TRBJ1-1	NA	TGTGCCAGCAGCCCCCGTTATGGGGCCAACACTGAAGCTTTCTTT	CASSPRYGANTEAFF
TRBV13	NA	TRBJ2-2	NA	TGTGCCAGCAGCTTAGTAACGACGCCGGGCACCGGGGAGCTGTTTTTT	CASSLVTTPGTGELFF
TRBV27	NA	TRBJ1-1	NA	TGTGCCAGCAGTTTTAATGCCCTGACGGGGGTAGGCACTGAAGCTTTCTTT	CASSFNALTGVGTEAFF
TRBV12-5	NA	TRBJ2-3	TRBD2	TGTGCTAGTGGAATGACTAGCGGGGGGGTCACAGATACGCAGTATTTT	CASGMTSGGVTDTQYF
TRBV6-5	NA	TRBJ2-7	NA	TGTGCCAGTAGACTTACAGGCTCCTACGAGCAGTACTTC	CASRLTGSYEQYF
TRBV5-1	NA	TRBJ2-2	TRBD1	TGCGCCAGCAGTTTTTACACAGGGGCGAACACCGGGGAGCTGTTTTTT	CASSFYTGANTGELFF
TRBV19	NA	TRBJ2-1	TRBD2	TGTGCCAGTAGTAGCGGGGGAGATTACAATGAGCAGTTCTTC	CASSSGGDYNEQFF
TRBV29-1	NA	TRBJ2-1	TRBD2	TGCAGCGTTGAAGAAGGGACTAGCGGGGGGTCAATCCTTGAGCAGTTCTTC	CSVEEGTSGGSILEQFF
TRBV29-1	NA	TRBJ2-5	NA	TGCAGCGTTATATCCAGAACAGAGACCCAGTACTTC	CSVISRTETQYF
TRBV29-1	NA	TRBJ2-5	NA	TGCAGCGTTGCCGCGGCCGGCTTCGTTCGGGGGACCCAGTACTTC	CSVAAAGFVRGTQYF
TRBV10-2	NA	TRBJ2-7	NA	TGCGCCAGCAGGGGGACGAGCTCCTACGAGCAGTACTTC	CASRGTSSYEQYF
TRBV27	NA	TRBJ1-6	NA	TGTGCCAGCAGTTACAACTCCTATAATTCACCCCTCCACTTT	CASSYNSYNSPLHF
TRBV7-6	NA	TRBJ2-7	NA	TGTGCCAGCAGCCCCCAGGGGCAGGCATCCGACCCGACATACGAGCAGTACTTC	CASSPQGQASDPTYEQYF
TRBV7-2	NA	TRBJ2-1	TRBD2	TGTGCCAGCAGCGCAAGCGGGGGGGTTTACAATGAGCAGTTCTTC	CASSASGGVYNEQFF
TRBV6-5	NA	TRBJ2-6	NA	TGTGCCGCGGGACTGCTTCTCTCCAACGTCCTGACTTTC	CAAGLLLSNVLTF
TRBV27	NA	TRBJ1-5	NA	TGTGCCAGCAGCCTTTATTACAGTAGCTATCAGCCCCAGCATTTT	CASSLYYSSYQPQHF
TRBV7-9	NA	TRBJ2-3	TRBD1	TGTGCCAGCAGCCCGCTGACAGGGGCTGGATTAGATACGCAGTATTTT	CASSPLTGAGLDTQYF
TRBV30	NA	TRBJ2-2	NA	TGTGCCTGGGGGGACACCGGGGAGCTGTTTTTT	CAWGDTGELFF
TRBV4-3	NA	TRBJ2-5	NA	TGCGCCAGCAGCCAAGATCGGAGGGCCGAAAGGCCCCAGTACTTC	CASSQDRRAERPQYF
TRBV11-2	NA	TRBJ2-7	NA	TGTGCCAGCAGCTTAGAATACCCCGGCGGCGAGCAGTACTTC	CASSLEYPGGEQYF
TRBV7-9	NA	TRBJ2-7	NA	TGTGCCAGCAGCTATATTGGCGGGTTGGACGAGCAGTACTTC	CASSYIGGLDEQYF
TRBV7-8	NA	TRBJ1-4	NA	TGTGCCAGCAGCTTAGTGCAGGGGATTGGGGAAAAACTGTTTTTT	CASSLVQGIGEKLFF
TRBV5-4	few	TRBJ2-1	NA	TGTGCCAGCAGCTTGGGGACATGGCAGTTCTTC	CASSLGTWQFF
TRBV7-9	NA	TRBJ2-5	NA	TGTGCCAGCAGCTTTTGGGACGCAGACGCCCAAGAGACCCAGTACTTC	CASSFWDADAQETQYF